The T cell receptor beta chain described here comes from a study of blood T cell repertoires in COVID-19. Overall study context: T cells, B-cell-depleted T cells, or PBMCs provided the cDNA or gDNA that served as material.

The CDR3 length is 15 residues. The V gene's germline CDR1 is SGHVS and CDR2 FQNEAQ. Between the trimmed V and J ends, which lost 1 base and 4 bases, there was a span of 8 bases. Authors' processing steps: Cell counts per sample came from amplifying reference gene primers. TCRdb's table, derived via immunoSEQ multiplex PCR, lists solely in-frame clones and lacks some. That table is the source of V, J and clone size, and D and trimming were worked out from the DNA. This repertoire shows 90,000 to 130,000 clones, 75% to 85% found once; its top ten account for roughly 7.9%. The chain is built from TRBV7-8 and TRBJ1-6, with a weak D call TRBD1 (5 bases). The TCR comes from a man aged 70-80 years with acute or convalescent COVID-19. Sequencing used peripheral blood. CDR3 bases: TGTGCCAGCAGCTTAGAGGCAGGGTATAATTCACCCCTCCACTTT. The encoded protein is CASSLEAGYNSPLHF.